This TCR beta chain was documented in a study of blood T cell repertoires in COVID-19. Germline CDR1 is KGHSH and CDR2 is LQKENI. Trimming cost V 0 bases and J 8 bases, with 25 bases left between them. This CDR3 contains 18 residues. The protocol was immunoSEQ multiplex PCR, while the TCRdb copy is restricted to in-frame clones and leaves out a portion. The sample records some 180,000 clones, 85% to 90% being singletons. The chain carries TRBV18 and TRBJ1-2; D might be TRBD1 (6 bases). The source is a man between 70 and 80 years old with active or convalescent COVID-19. The specimen sequenced was peripheral blood. DNA for the CDR3: TGTGCCAGCTCACCACCGGAGGATCAGGGGCGCCGATCTCGAGGCTACACCTTC. Amino acids: CASSPPEDQGRRSRGYTF.